This T cell receptor beta chain was sequenced for a study of a mutant IDH1 vaccine in newly diagnosed glioma. Looked up from germline, CDR1 is SGHTA and CDR2 is FQGNSA. This CDR3 comprises 13 residues. Trimming took off 5 bases at V and 7 bases at J, with 14 bases between the two ends. On this clone: Its specificity is not known.

The sample's time point: week 23, last vaccination. In the vaccine, a single dose held 300 ug of the mutant IDH1 20-mer peptide, along with topical imiquimod. Newly diagnosed WHO grade 3 or 4 IDH1-mutant, ATRX-lost astrocytomas were identified in the donors. Assay: immunoSEQ multiplex PCR; the TCRdb copy retains only in-frame clones and omits some. Of roughly 50,000 clones listed, about 81% are singletons. Study-level results: The authors found pseudoprogression apparently unrelated to changes in top peripheral T cell clonotypes.

This sequence originates from a woman in her forties with glioma. Some clones in this sample may be carry-over from other donors' samples. Sample: PBMCs, taken from a glioma patient whose treatment included an IDH1 peptide vaccine. The chain joins TRBV7-2 to TRBJ1-2, with D perhaps TRBD1 (6 bases). The CDR3 DNA sequence: TGTGCCAGCAGCCCGGACAGAACGGGTGGCTACACCTTC. Its translation is CASSPDRTGGYTF.